This T cell receptor beta chain was found in a study of blood T cell repertoires in COVID-19. Across the whole study: Samples taken during acute and convalescent COVID-19 were collected in the United States, Italy and Spain.

The assay was immunoSEQ multiplex PCR, and TCRdb's table has in-frame clones only and misses some. The sample lists over 350,000 clones, 85% to 90% occurring once. Per germline, CDR1 WSHSY and CDR2 SAAADI. V lost 2 bases to trimming and J lost 1 base, with 8 bases between them. The CDR3 extends over 14 amino acids. This clonotype was obtained from a woman between 25 and 40 years old with acute COVID-19. The sequenced sample was PBMCs or T cells enriched from blood (not recorded which). The rearrangement joins TRBV10-2 to TRBJ1-2; D not certain. CDR3 in DNA: TGCGCCAGCAGTGAGCTAAGATTTAACTATGGCTACACCTTC. It is translated as CASSELRFNYGYTF.